This T cell receptor beta chain was observed in a study of CD8 T cells in ankylosing spondylitis. A single record per CDR3 protein comes from TCRdb applying MiXCR to the 5' RACE reads. The sample has 750,000 to 850,000 distinct CDR3 sequences, approximately 12% seen once. As for this clonotype: The target antigen is unknown.

The CDR3 totals 13 residues. Germline V gene lookup returns CDR1 LGHDT and CDR2 YNNKEL (reference sequence). Trimming took off 4 bases at V and 6 bases at J, with 10 bases between the two ends. Study outcomes and limitations: Characteristic, it appeared, of ankylosing spondylitis blood was a TCR beta motif of seven or eight highly homologous variants. Significantly higher representation of disease-linked clones was reported for matched ankylosing spondylitis synovial fluid.

The sequencing input was blood, either unsorted or a sorted T cell fraction (not recorded which). This receptor was obtained from a male donor with ankylosing spondylitis. V gene TRBV3-1 combines with J gene TRBJ1-5; D unclear. CDR3 DNA sequence: TGTGCCAGCAGCCTCCAAATGGGTCAGCCCCAGCATTTT. Translation gives CASSLQMGQPQHF. The full variable domain, in which reference TRBV3-1 and TRBJ1-5 provide the parts outside the CDR3, is DTAVSQTPKYLVTQMGNDKSIKCEQNLGHDTMYWYKQDSKKFLKIMFSYNNKELIINETVPNRFSPKSPDKAHLNLHINSLELGDSAVYFCASSLQMGQPQHFGDGTRLSIL.